The following is a T cell receptor (beta chain) sequence with its context. Its antigen is as yet unknown. Relative to the germline gene, one junction end is altered; a read error may explain this. Germline DNA was also extracted, with blood RNA taken from unsorted whole blood. The data originate from a study of tumor-infiltrating lymphocytes in primary liver carcinoma. Study information: Male and female patients aged 30 to 69 years made up the cohort. Stage T1-T3 N0M0 tumors spanned roughly 4.2 to 11 cm. Study-wide results and limits: The difference in top-250-clone fraction between tumors and blood was significant, favoring tumors (p = 0.039).

From 500 ng of total RNA, TCR beta-specific cDNA was reverse-transcribed using a constant-region primer. Library construction for TCR beta comprised three nested multiplex PCR rounds performed with slightly modified ARM-PCR. The first two PCR rounds used TRBV1-TRBV30 forward primers with a C-beta reverse primer, nine to eleven cycles each. In TCRdb, the multiplex PCR reads were re-called with MiXCR into one record per CDR3 protein. The table lists 310,000 or so distinct CDR3 sequences, 45% to 70% of them singletons. The CDR3 length is 15 residues. Germline CDR1 SGHVS, CDR2 FQNEAQ. The chain carries TRBV7-8 and TRBJ2-7; 12 nucleotides align to TRBD2. Specimen: peripheral blood. This TCR derives from a woman in her 30s with primary liver carcinoma and hepatitis B virus infection. The CDR3 nucleotides are TGTGCCAGCAGCCTGTTATTGGGACTAGCGGGCGAGCAGCACTTC. It yields the protein CASSLLLGLAGEQHF.